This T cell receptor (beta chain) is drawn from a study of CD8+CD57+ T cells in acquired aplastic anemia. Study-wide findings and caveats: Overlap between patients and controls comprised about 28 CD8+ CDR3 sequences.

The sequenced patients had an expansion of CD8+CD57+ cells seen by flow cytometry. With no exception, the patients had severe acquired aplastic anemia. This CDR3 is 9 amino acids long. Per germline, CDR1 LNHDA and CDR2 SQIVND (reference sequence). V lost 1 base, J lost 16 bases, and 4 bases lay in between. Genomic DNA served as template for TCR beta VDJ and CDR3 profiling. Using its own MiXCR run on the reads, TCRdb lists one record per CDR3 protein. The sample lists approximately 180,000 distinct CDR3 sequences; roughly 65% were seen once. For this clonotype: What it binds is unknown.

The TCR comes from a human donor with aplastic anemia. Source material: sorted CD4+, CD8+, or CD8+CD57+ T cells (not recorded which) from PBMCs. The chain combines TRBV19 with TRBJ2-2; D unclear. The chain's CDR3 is CASSIGQFF. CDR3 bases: TGTGCCAGTAGTATAGGACAGTTTTTT.